The rows below give T cell receptor beta chains drawn from one sample of a study of CD8 T cells in Susac syndrome. MiXCR, applied by TCRdb to the immunoSEQ multiplex PCR reads, yields one record per CDR3 protein. The sample holds about 300,000 distinct CDR3 sequences, approximately 91% seen once. The specimen was CD8+ T cells from PBMCs. These receptors were collected from a human donor with multiple sclerosis. Each CDR3 is given with its conserved first and last residue. D genes are given only for firm matches.

V gene | D gene | CDR3 protein
TRBV12-3/TRBV12-4 | . | CASSLGRTGNSNEKLFF
TRBV4-1 | . | CASSQESNNEQFF
TRBV27 | . | CASSYGGWTDNEQFF
TRBV6-6 | . | CASSYSSTEAFF
TRBV5-5 | TRBD1 | CASSLASGQYYEQYF
TRBV4-3 | . | CASSQDDSSAPLDYGYTF
TRBV6-1 | TRBD1 | CASKRSGDRVYNEQFF
TRBV7-9 | . | CASRKDSHDGYTF
TRBV13 | TRBD2 | CASSLSTGLAGGEQYF
TRBV4-3 | . | CASSRQDSATYEQYF
TRBV5-1 | . | CASSLGPHAGTDTQYF
TRBV28 | TRBD2 | CASSSRLAGLNEQFF
TRBV14 | . | CASSQDRAGIRNEQFF
TRBV9 | TRBD1 | CASGHSPGQAFF
TRBV19 | TRBD2 | CASSPETSGRKYNEQFF
TRBV10-3 | TRBD2 | CAISELAGPNNEQFF
TRBV6-5 | TRBD1 | CASSYNEGAEAFF